This TCR beta chain was recorded in a study of technical replicates of blood from a few donors. The data were produced by immunoSEQ multiplex PCR, yet TCRdb's version contains in-frame clones alone and is incomplete. The sample has more than 65,000 clones, roughly 95% seen once. V lost 5 bases, J lost 7 bases, and 12 bases lay in between. CDR3 length: 13 amino acids. The germline gives CDR1 LNHDA, CDR2 SQIVND (reference sequence). What was sequenced was T cells isolated from PBMCs. This chain connects TRBV19 to TRBJ1-5; a possible D gene is TRBD1 (6 bases). The receptor's source is a human donor in good health. As DNA, the CDR3 is TGTGCCAGTAGTCAACAGGGCAGGCAGCCCCAGCATTTT. This translates into CASSQQGRQPQHF. The variable domain in full, completed from reference TRBV19 and TRBJ1-5, reads DGGITQSPKYLFRKEGQNVTLSCEQNLNHDAMYWYRQDPGQGLRLIYYSQIVNDFQKGDIAEGYSVSREKKESFPLTVTSAQKNPTAFYLCASSQQGRQPQHFGDGTRLSIL.